This TCR beta chain is drawn from a study of cytomegalovirus exposure and HLA in healthy donors. The CDR3 covers 16 residues. Germline CDR1 and CDR2: LGHNA and YNFKEQ. Trimming took off 4 bases at V and 2 bases at J, with 14 bases between the two ends. The PCR had 60 Vbeta and 13 Jbeta primers. The data were produced by immunoSEQ multiplex PCR, yet TCRdb's version contains in-frame clones alone and is incomplete. This repertoire shows 95,000 to 150,000 clones, 80% found once; its top ten account for less than 2.5%. Sequencing was performed on PBMCs. The TCR was taken from a man aged 25 to 40 in good health and CMV-seronegative. The genes are TRBV4-2 and TRBJ2-2, with D possibly TRBD2 on 5 matching bases. Here the CDR3 reads CASSPHGVANTGELFF. CDR3 in DNA: TGTGCCAGCAGCCCCCACGGGGTAGCTAACACCGGGGAGCTGTTTTTT.